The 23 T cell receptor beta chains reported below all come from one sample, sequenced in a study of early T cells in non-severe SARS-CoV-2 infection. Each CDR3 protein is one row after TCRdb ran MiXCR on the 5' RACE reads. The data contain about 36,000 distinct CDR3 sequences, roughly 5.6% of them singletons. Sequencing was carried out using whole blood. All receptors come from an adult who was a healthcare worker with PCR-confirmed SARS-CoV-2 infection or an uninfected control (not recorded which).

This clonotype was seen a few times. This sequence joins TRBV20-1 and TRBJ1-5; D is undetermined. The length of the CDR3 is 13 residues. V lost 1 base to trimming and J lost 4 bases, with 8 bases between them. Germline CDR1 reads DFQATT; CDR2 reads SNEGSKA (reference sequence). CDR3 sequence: CSARADQNQPQHF. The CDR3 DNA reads TGCAGTGCTAGAGCAGACCAGAATCAGCCCCAGCATTTT.

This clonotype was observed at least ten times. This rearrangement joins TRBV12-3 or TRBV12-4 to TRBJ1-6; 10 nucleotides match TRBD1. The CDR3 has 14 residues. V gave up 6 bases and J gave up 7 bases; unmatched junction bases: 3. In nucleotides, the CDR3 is TGTGCCAGCAGAGGACAGGGGGACAATTCACCCCTCCACTTT. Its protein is CASRGQGDNSPLHF.

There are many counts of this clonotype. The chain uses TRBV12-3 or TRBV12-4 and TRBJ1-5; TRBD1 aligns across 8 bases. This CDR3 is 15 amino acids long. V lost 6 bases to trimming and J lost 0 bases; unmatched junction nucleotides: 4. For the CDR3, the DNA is TGTGCCAGCAGAGAGACAGGGGATAGCAATCAGCCCCAGCATTTT. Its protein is CASRETGDSNQPQHF.

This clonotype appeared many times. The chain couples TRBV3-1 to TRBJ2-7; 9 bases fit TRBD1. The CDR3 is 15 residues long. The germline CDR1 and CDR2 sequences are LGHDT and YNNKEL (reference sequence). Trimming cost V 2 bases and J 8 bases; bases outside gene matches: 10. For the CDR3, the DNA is TGTGCCAGCAGCCAACCGACAGGGGGGGCCTGGAAGCAGTACTTC. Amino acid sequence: CASSQPTGGAWKQYF.

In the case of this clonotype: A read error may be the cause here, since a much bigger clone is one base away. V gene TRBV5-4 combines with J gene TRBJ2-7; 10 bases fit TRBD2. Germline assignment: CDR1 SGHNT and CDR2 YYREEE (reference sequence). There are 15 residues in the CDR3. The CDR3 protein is CVSSLGLAPTYEQYF. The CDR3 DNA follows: TGTGTCAGCAGCTTGGGACTAGCGCCAACCTACGAGCAGTACTTC.

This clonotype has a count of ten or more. In nucleotides, the CDR3 is TGTGCCAGCAGCTTAGCGACAGCGGATACTGAAAAACTGTTTTTT. This gives the protein CASSLATADTEKLFF. The chain recombines TRBV7-9 with TRBJ1-4; maybe TRBD1 (5 bases). Germline V lookup: CDR1 SEHNR, CDR2 FQNEAQ (reference sequence). Trimming removed 0 bases from V and 7 bases from J, with 12 bases in between. The CDR3 is 15 residues long.

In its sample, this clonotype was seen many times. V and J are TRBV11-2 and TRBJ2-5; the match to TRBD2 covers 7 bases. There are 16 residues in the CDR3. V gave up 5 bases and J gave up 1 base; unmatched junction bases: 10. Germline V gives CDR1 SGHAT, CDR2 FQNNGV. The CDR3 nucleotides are TGTGCCAGCAGCCCGGCCCGCGCTAGCGGCCAAGAGACCCAGTACTTC. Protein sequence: CASSPARASGQETQYF.

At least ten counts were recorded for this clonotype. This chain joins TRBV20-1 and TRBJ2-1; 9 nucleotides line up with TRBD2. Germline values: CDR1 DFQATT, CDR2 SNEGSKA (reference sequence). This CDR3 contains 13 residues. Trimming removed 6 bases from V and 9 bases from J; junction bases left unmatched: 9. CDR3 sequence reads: CSADGLAIGEQFF. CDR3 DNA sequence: TGCAGTGCCGACGGACTAGCGATCGGTGAGCAGTTCTTC.

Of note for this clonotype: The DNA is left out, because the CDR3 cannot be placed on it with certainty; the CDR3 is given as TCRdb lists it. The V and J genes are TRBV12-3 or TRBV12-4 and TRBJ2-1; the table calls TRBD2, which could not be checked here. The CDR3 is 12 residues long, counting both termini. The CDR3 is CASSFAAGAALF.

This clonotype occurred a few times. As DNA, the CDR3 is TGTGCCAGCAGCGTAGAAAGTAATCCTCCGAGACAGGCTGGAGGGCAGTACTTC. This codes for CASSVESNPPRQAGGQYF. The chain employs TRBV9 and TRBJ2-7, with a weak D call TRBD1 (6 bases). The CDR3 consists of 18 residues. Trimming shortened V by 0 bases and J by 9 bases, and 28 bases separated the two germline ends. The germline gives CDR1 SGDLS, CDR2 YYNGEE.

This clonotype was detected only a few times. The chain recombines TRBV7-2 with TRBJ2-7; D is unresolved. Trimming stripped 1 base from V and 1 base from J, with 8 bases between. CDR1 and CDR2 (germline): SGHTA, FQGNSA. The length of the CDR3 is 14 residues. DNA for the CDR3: TGTGCCAGCAGCTTAGATCCGGGTTCCTACGAGCAGTACTTC. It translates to CASSLDPGSYEQYF.

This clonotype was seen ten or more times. CDR3: CASSPGASGRTDTQYF. CDR3 DNA sequence: TGTGCCAGCAGCCCCGGGGCGAGCGGTCGCACAGATACGCAGTATTTT. This chain links TRBV7-9 with TRBJ2-3, with D tentatively TRBD1 or TRBD2 (5 bases each). Germline loops: CDR1 SEHNR, CDR2 FQNEAQ (reference sequence). The CDR3 is 16 residues long. V was shortened by 5 bases and J by 1 base, with 16 bases between the two germline ends.

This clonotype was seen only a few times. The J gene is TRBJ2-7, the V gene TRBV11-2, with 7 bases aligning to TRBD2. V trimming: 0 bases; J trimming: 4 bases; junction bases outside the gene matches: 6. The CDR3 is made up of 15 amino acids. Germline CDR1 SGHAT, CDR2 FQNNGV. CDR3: CASSLELAVSYEQYF. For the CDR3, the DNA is TGTGCCAGCAGCTTAGAGCTAGCGGTATCATACGAGCAGTACTTC.

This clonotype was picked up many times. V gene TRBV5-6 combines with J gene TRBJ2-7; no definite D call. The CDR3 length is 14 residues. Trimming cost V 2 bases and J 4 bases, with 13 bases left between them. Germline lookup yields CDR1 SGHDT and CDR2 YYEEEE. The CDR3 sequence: CASSLPEWGYEQYF. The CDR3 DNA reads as TGTGCCAGCAGCTTACCGGAGTGGGGTTACGAGCAGTACTTC. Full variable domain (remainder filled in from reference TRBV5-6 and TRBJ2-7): DAGVTQSPTHLIKTRGQQVTLRCSPKSGHDTVSWYQQALGQGPQFIFQYYEEEERQRGNFPDRFSGHQFPNYSSELNVNALLLGDSALYLCASSLPEWGYEQYFGPGTRLTVT.

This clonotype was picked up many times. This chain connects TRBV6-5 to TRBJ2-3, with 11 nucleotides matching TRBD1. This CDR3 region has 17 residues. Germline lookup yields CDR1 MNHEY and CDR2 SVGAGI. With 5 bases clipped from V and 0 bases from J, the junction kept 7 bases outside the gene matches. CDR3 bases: TGTGCCAGCAGTACCAGGACAGGGGGCCTGAGCACAGATACGCAGTATTTT. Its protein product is CASSTRTGGLSTDTQYF.

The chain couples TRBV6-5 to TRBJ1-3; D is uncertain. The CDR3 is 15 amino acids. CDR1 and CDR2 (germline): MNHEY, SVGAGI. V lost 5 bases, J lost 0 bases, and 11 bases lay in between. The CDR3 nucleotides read TGTGCCAGCAGTCTGGGCTCTGGCTCTGGAAACACCATATATTTT. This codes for CASSLGSGSGNTIYF.

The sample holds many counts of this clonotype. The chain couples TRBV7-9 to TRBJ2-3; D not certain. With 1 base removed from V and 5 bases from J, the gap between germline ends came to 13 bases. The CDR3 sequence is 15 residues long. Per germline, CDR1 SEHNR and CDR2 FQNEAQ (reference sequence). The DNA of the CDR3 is TGTGCCAGCAGCTTAGTATCGTCAAATCGAGATACGCAGTATTTT. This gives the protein CASSLVSSNRDTQYF.

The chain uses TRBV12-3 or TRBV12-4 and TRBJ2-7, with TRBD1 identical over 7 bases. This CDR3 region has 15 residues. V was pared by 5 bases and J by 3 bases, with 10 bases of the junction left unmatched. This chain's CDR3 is CASSPRWQGVYEQYF. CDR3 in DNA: TGTGCCAGCAGTCCGCGGTGGCAGGGGGTCTACGAGCAGTACTTC.

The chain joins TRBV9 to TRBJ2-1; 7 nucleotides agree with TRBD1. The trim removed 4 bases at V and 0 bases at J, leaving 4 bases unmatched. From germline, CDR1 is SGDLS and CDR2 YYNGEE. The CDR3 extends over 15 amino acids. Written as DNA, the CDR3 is TGTGCCAGCAGCACAGGGGTTAGCTCCTACAATGAGCAGTTCTTC. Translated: CASSTGVSSYNEQFF.

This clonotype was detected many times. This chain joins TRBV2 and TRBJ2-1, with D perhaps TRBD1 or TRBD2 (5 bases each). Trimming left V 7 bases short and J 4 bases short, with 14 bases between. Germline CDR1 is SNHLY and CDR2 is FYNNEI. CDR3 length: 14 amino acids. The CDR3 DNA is TGTGCCAGCATCGAGGGACGGGATTACAATGAGCAGTTCTTC. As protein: CASIEGRDYNEQFF. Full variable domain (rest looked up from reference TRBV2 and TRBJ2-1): EPEVTQTPSHQVTQMGQEVILRCVPISNHLYFYWYRQILGQKVEFLVSFYNNEISEKSEIFDDQFSVERPDGSNFTLKIRSTKLEDSAMYFCASIEGRDYNEQFFGPGTRLTVL.

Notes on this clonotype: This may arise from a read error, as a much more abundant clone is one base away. CDR3: CASSFGTSGPGGPQYF. CDR3 DNA: TGTGCCAGCAGTTTCGGGACTAGCGGACCAGGGGGGCCGCAGTATTTT. V gene TRBV6-9 combines with J gene TRBJ2-3; 11 bases line up with TRBD2. CDR3 length equals 16 residues. Trimming removed 4 bases from V and 10 bases from J; junction bases left unmatched: 13. The germline CDR1 and CDR2 sequences are MNHGY and SVAAGI.

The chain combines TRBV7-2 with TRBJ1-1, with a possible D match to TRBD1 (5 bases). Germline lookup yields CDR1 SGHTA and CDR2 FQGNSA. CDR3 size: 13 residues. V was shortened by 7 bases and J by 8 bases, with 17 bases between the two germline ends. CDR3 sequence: CASKQGLMSEAFF. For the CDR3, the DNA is TGTGCCAGCAAGCAGGGACTCATGTCGGAAGCTTTCTTT.

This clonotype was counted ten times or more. The chain's CDR3 is CASSLLGGAGNIQYF. For the CDR3, the DNA is TGTGCCAGCAGTTTATTGGGGGGAGCGGGGAACATTCAGTACTTC. This chain uses TRBV28 with TRBJ2-4; the match to TRBD2 covers 7 bases. Germline V gives CDR1 MDHEN, CDR2 SYDVKM. V gave up 1 base and J gave up 7 bases; unmatched junction bases: 7. The CDR3 consists of 15 residues.